This T cell receptor (beta chain) was retrieved from a study of beta chain features in type 1 diabetes. Study-level findings and limits: Cells that show high TCR expression could be over-represented by cDNA sequencing.

Expressed TCRB transcripts were sequenced because the entire RNA isolate underwent reverse transcription. The repertoire was sequenced with immunoSEQ multiplex PCR; TCRdb's copy has only in-frame clones and lacks some. The sample has about 220,000 clones; approximately 10% are singletons. This CDR3 spans 15 amino acids. The V gene lost 7 bases and the J gene lost 0 bases, with 14 bases spanning the gap. CDR1 is MNHEY, CDR2 SVGAGI, per germline. Details on this clone: Its target is not known.

Sequences were obtained from central memory CD4+ T cells from blood. This clonotype was obtained from a man in his late teens or twenties in good health. This chain links TRBV6-5 with TRBJ2-3; perhaps TRBD2 as D (5 bases). CDR3 protein: CASMREGPSTDTQYF. The CDR3, as DNA: TGTGCCAGCATGAGGGAAGGCCCTAGCACAGATACGCAGTATTTT.